The next 25 T cell receptor beta chains were all read from a single sample in a study of T cells in localized non-small cell lung cancer. This table comes from immunoSEQ multiplex PCR, and its TCRdb copy is limited to in-frame clones, with some not included. The sample includes some 50,000 clones, about 86% of them seen just once. This specimen consisted of peripheral blood mononuclear cells, obtained before any cancer treatment. Receptors originate from a man between 40 and 70 years old with stage III lung adenocarcinoma.

Here the CDR3 DNA reads TGTGCCAGCAGTGAAGATCCGGGGGCCTACAATGAGCAGTTCTTC. Translating gives CASSEDPGAYNEQFF. The rearrangement links TRBV2 to TRBJ2-1, with D possibly matching TRBD2 (6 bases). This CDR3 region has 15 residues. Trimming took off 1 base at V and 2 bases at J, with 9 bases between the two ends. Germline CDR1 is SNHLY and CDR2 is FYNNEI.

The V call is TRBV2, the J call TRBJ1-4; D perhaps matches TRBD1 (6 bases). Trimming removed 7 bases at V and 2 bases at J, with 11 bases between. Germline assignment: CDR1 SNHLY and CDR2 FYNNEI. The CDR3 loop spans 14 amino acids. CDR3 bases: TGTGCCAGCAAATTACAGGGTACTAATGAAAAACTGTTTTTT. The encoded protein is CASKLQGTNEKLFF.

Here the CDR3 reads CASSLTLAGATQYF. The DNA for the CDR3 is TGTGCCAGCAGCTTAACACTAGCCGGAGCGACCCAGTACTTC. The V call is TRBV7-9, the J call TRBJ2-5; perhaps TRBD2 as D (6 bases). V dropped 2 bases and J dropped 7 bases, with 14 bases sitting between them. Per the germline V gene, CDR1 is SEHNR and CDR2 is FQNEAQ (reference sequence). The CDR3 is 14 amino acids.

The V call is TRBV6-1, the J call TRBJ1-1; the match to TRBD1 covers 9 bases. V was clipped by 4 bases and J by 7 bases; unmatched bases: 16. The germline V gene has CDR1 MNHNS and CDR2 SASEGT. The CDR3 extends over 17 amino acids. The CDR3, as DNA: TGTGCCAGCAGTGTACAGGGGGCGCGACCGCCTGGTGGTGAAGCTTTCTTT. Translating gives CASSVQGARPPGGEAFF.

The CDR3 sequence is CASSRRRRGEETQYF. Written as DNA, the CDR3 is TGTGCCAGCAGCCGACGTCGGCGGGGGGAAGAGACCCAGTACTTC. V is TRBV5-6 and J is TRBJ2-5, with 8 bases fitting TRBD2. Germline CDR1 reads SGHDT; CDR2 reads YYEEEE. The CDR3 has 15 amino acids. The ends lost 4 bases at V and 3 bases at J; junction bases unmatched: 8.

V and J are TRBV5-1 and TRBJ2-4, with D possibly matching TRBD2 (5 bases). This CDR3 has 14 amino acids. In germline, CDR1 is SGHRS, CDR2 YFSETQ. The germline V and J ends were trimmed by 0 bases and 7 bases, with 11 bases remaining between them. CDR3 sequence reads: CASSLDGERNIQYF. The CDR3 DNA is TGCGCCAGCAGCTTGGACGGGGAAAGGAACATTCAGTACTTC. The variable domain in full, completed from reference TRBV5-1 and TRBJ2-4, reads KAGVTQTPRYLIKTRGQQVTLSCSPISGHRSVSWYQQTPGQGLQFLFEYFSETQRNKGNFPGRFSGRQFSNSRSEMNVSTLELGDSALYLCASSLDGERNIQYFGAGTRLSVL.

The CDR3 DNA is TGCGCCAGCAGCTCCTCCGGGCCGACCGGGGAGCTGTTTTTT. It specifies CASSSSGPTGELFF. The chain recombines TRBV5-1 with TRBJ2-2; D gene unclear. V was clipped by 3 bases and J by 5 bases, with 11 bases between them. CDR3 length: 14 residues. The germline V gene has CDR1 SGHRS and CDR2 YFSETQ.

The V call is TRBV5-4, the J call TRBJ2-1; D remains ambiguous. Germline CDR1 and CDR2: SGHNT and YYREEE (reference sequence). The CDR3 runs to 13 residues. The CDR3: CVMYRAYDNEQFF. The CDR3 DNA reads as TGTGTAATGTATAGGGCGTATGACAATGAGCAGTTCTTC.

This chain joins TRBV7-8 and TRBJ1-4, with 10 positions matching TRBD1. Losses at the gene ends were 4 bases for V and 8 bases for J; bases not matched to a gene: 7. There are 15 residues in the CDR3. The germline CDR1 and CDR2 sequences are SGHVS and FQNEAQ. The CDR3 nucleotides read TGTGCCAGCAGCTCGTGGACAGGGGGAGAAGAAAAACTGTTTTTT. Amino acids: CASSSWTGGEEKLFF.

The chain employs TRBV9 and TRBJ2-5; D possibly corresponds to TRBD2 (7 bases). Germline CDR1 SGDLS, CDR2 YYNGEE. The CDR3 has 13 residues. The V end lost 3 bases, the J end lost 4 bases, and 10 bases lay between the germline ends. CDR3 sequence: CASSAGGRETQYF. The CDR3 nucleotides are TGTGCCAGCAGCGCGGGGGGCCGAGAGACCCAGTACTTC.

The V call is TRBV6-1, the J call TRBJ2-7; TRBD2 is a possible D gene (6 bases). V was trimmed by 2 bases and J by 4 bases, leaving 15 bases between them. The CDR3 spans 15 residues. Germline CDR1 and CDR2: MNHNS and SASEGT. CDR3: CASSESSSGGYEQYF. CDR3 bases: TGTGCCAGCAGTGAATCGAGTAGCGGTGGATACGAGCAGTACTTC.

This clone was picked up a small number of times. This chain uses TRBV11-2 with TRBJ2-7; D is possibly TRBD1 (6 bases). This CDR3 contains 14 residues. Per the germline V gene, CDR1 is SGHAT and CDR2 is FQNNGV. With 1 base removed from V and 7 bases from J, the gap between germline ends came to 14 bases. In nucleotides, the CDR3 is TGTGCCAGCAGCTTAGCCAGGGGAGTAGGGGAGCAGTACTTC. Translating gives CASSLARGVGEQYF.

J is TRBJ2-7 and V is TRBV5-8; D unclear. Per germline, CDR1 SGHTS and CDR2 YDEGEE. The CDR3 spans 12 residues. V lost 5 bases, J lost 0 bases, and 6 bases lay in between. CDR3 sequence: CASSRLSYEQYF. CDR3 nucleotide sequence: TGTGCCAGCAGTCGTCTCTCCTACGAGCAGTACTTC.

The chain employs TRBV10-2 and TRBJ2-7; 11 bases align to TRBD2. The junction had 6 bases not matched to a gene; V was cut back by 7 bases and J by 7 bases. This CDR3 is built from 13 residues. Germline V gives CDR1 WSHSY, CDR2 SAAADI. CDR3 amino acids: CASTLAGGGEQYF. CDR3 DNA: TGCGCCAGCACTCTAGCGGGGGGCGGGGAGCAGTACTTC.

The CDR3 loop is CSVVSGDRGQPQHF. DNA of the CDR3: TGCAGCGTTGTTAGTGGGGACAGGGGTCAGCCCCAGCATTTT. The chain recombines TRBV29-1 with TRBJ1-5; TRBD1 aligns across 10 bases. With 4 bases clipped from V and 6 bases from J, the junction kept 6 bases outside the gene matches. The CDR3 has 14 residues. Looked up from germline, CDR1 is SQVTM and CDR2 is ANQGSEA.

This rearrangement joins TRBV14 to TRBJ2-7; D is possibly TRBD2 (7 bases). The ends were cut back, 2 bases at V and 2 bases at J, with 13 bases in the middle. Germline-derived CDR1 and CDR2 are SGHDN and FVKESK. The CDR3 consists of 15 residues. CDR3 region: CASSQNRGGAYEQYF. CDR3 nucleotides: TGTGCCAGCAGCCAAAATAGAGGGGGGGCCTACGAGCAGTACTTC.

The sample holds one count of this clone. The genes are TRBV6-5 and TRBJ2-7; D ambiguous. Trimming stripped 4 bases from V and 4 bases from J, with 5 bases between. CDR1 is MNHEY, CDR2 SVGAGI, per germline. This CDR3 region has 11 residues. The CDR3 DNA sequence: TGTGCCAGCAGTTCGCGTTACGAGCAGTACTTC. Amino acids: CASSSRYEQYF.

J is TRBJ1-6 and V is TRBV15; 8 nucleotides line up with TRBD1. This CDR3 has 14 amino acids. The germline CDR1 and CDR2 sequences are LNHNV and YYDKDF (reference sequence). V shed 3 bases, J shed 8 bases, and the junction held 3 bases outside the gene matches. CDR3 bases: TGTGCCACCAGCAGGGACAGGGAATATTCACCCCTCCACTTT. Translating gives CATSRDREYSPLHF.

The rearrangement links TRBV12-5 to TRBJ2-7; 7 nucleotides line up with TRBD1. The CDR3 loop spans 19 amino acids. In germline, CDR1 is LGHNT, CDR2 FRNRAP. Losses at the gene ends were 0 bases for V and 2 bases for J; bases not matched to a gene: 16. CDR3 sequence reads: CASGLVFGNAGTATYEQYF. The CDR3 nucleotides read TGTGCTAGTGGTTTGGTATTCGGGAACGCCGGGACAGCGACCTACGAGCAGTACTTC.

As for this clone: The germline gene is not matched at one end of the junction; a read error may be the cause. The chain employs TRBV6-5 and TRBJ2-5, with D possibly TRBD2 on 7 matching bases. The CDR3 spans 16 residues. CDR1 and CDR2 (germline): MNHEY, SVGAGI. Written as DNA, the CDR3 is TGTGCCAGCAGTTCCCTAGGGGGGGGGCTAAGAGAGGCCCAGTACTTC. It is translated as CASSSLGGGLREAQYF.

The chain employs TRBV18 and TRBJ2-5; D is unresolved. The germline V and J ends were trimmed by 2 bases and 1 base, with 11 bases remaining between them. CDR3 length: 15 amino acids. Germline V gives CDR1 KGHSH, CDR2 LQKENI. The CDR3 spells CASSPIEQRQETQYF. The CDR3, as DNA: TGTGCCAGCTCACCAATAGAACAGCGCCAAGAGACCCAGTACTTC.

The chain recombines TRBV27 with TRBJ1-6, with 9 positions matching TRBD1. The CDR3 has 19 residues. In germline, CDR1 is MNHEY, CDR2 SMNVEV (reference sequence). Unmatched junction bases numbered 18, after V lost 3 bases and J lost 9 bases. The CDR3 here is CASSFGGTGFQNPLSPLHF. In DNA, the CDR3 is TGTGCCAGCAGTTTTGGAGGGACAGGGTTTCAAAATCCTCTTTCACCCCTCCACTTT.

The chain combines TRBV30 with TRBJ2-7; possible D gene TRBD1, 6 bases. CDR1 and CDR2 (germline): GTSNPN, SVGIG (reference sequence). This CDR3 has 14 amino acids. Deletions cut 0 bases from V and 5 bases from J, with 14 bases between. The CDR3 coding sequence is TGTGCCTGGAGTGTTTGGGCAGGGGACAACGAGCAGTACTTC. Its protein is CAWSVWAGDNEQYF. The complete variable domain, with remaining parts taken from reference TRBV30 and TRBJ2-7, reads SQTIHQWPATLVQPVGSPLSLECTVEGTSNPNLYWYRQAAGRGLQLLFYSVGIGQISSEVPQNLSASRPQDRQFILSSKKLLLSDSGFYLCAWSVWAGDNEQYFGPGTRLTVT.

The rearrangement uses TRBV19 and TRBJ1-6; 7 nucleotides line up with TRBD1. CDR1 LNHDA and CDR2 SQIVND come from the germline V gene (reference sequence). The CDR3 has 15 amino acids. V lost 3 bases to trimming and J lost 9 bases; unmatched junction nucleotides: 8. The CDR3 DNA sequence: TGTGCCAGTAGTATCCCGACAGGGAAGTCTTCACCCCTCCACTTT. Its translation: CASSIPTGKSSPLHF.

DNA of the CDR3: TGTGCCAGCTCATCAAACGGACAGGGGGGTGGTTCACCCCTCCACTTT. Translation: CASSSNGQGGGSPLHF. This rearrangement joins TRBV18 to TRBJ1-6, with TRBD1 identical over 10 bases. Looked up from germline, CDR1 is KGHSH and CDR2 is LQKENI. This CDR3 spans 16 amino acids. With V trimmed by 5 bases and J by 9 bases, 10 bases remained unmatched. The full variable domain, in which reference TRBV18 and TRBJ1-6 provide the parts outside the CDR3, is NAGVMQNPRHLVRRRGQEARLRCSPMKGHSHVYWYRQLPEEGLKFMVYLQKENIIDESGMPKERFSAEFPKEGPSILRIQQVVRGDSAAYFCASSSNGQGGGSPLHFGNGTRLTVT.